Below, 13 T cell receptor beta chains from the same sample are listed, as sequenced in a study of OX40 agonist ivuxolimab in advanced cancers. Profiling relied on immunoSEQ multiplex PCR, and the TCRdb table lists in-frame clones only, not all of them. The sample shows about 100,000 clones, 80% to 90% of them seen only once. The sequenced sample was CD4+ or CD8+ T cells sorted from blood, obtained in a trial of the OX40 agonist ivuxolimab. These receptors all stem from an adult with an advanced solid tumor such as melanoma, head and neck, liver or kidney cancer.

V usage is TRBV5-8 and J usage is TRBJ1-1; the D is unclear. V was pared by 4 bases and J by 1 base, with 11 bases between. This CDR3 is 14 amino acids long. Germline V gives CDR1 SGHTS, CDR2 YDEGEE. The CDR3 bases are TGTGCCAGCAGCCCTAATTGGGGGAACACTGAAGCTTTCTTT. This encodes CASSPNWGNTEAFF.

The chain recombines TRBV11-2 with TRBJ2-3, with TRBD2 identical over 15 bases. Germline V gives CDR1 SGHAT, CDR2 FQNNGV. The V gene end was trimmed by 5 bases and the J gene end by 4 bases; junction bases not matched to a gene: 10. This CDR3 is built from 18 residues. This chain's CDR3 is CASSRQGLAGGSADTQYF. The DNA of the CDR3 is TGTGCCAGCAGCCGACAGGGACTAGCGGGGGGAAGTGCAGATACGCAGTATTTT.

The V gene is TRBV27, the J gene TRBJ2-7; D is perhaps TRBD1 or TRBD2 (5 bases each). In germline, CDR1 is MNHEY, CDR2 SMNVEV (reference sequence). V lost 6 bases and J lost 6, with 21 bases in between. This CDR3 comprises 15 residues. The CDR3 loop reads CASSPSRDGLGEQYF. CDR3 nucleotides: TGTGCCAGCAGCCCGAGCCGGGACGGCCTCGGCGAGCAGTACTTC.

The V and J genes are TRBV9 and TRBJ2-3, with D tentatively TRBD1 (6 bases). The V end was cut by 4 bases, the J end by 6 bases, with 12 bases between. Germline CDR1 SGDLS, CDR2 YYNGEE. This CDR3 comprises 13 residues. The DNA of the CDR3 is TGTGCCAGCAGCCTTGGGACAACCGATACGCAGTATTTT. As protein: CASSLGTTDTQYF.

The gene calls are TRBV4-2 and TRBJ1-3; D gene uncertain. From germline, CDR1 is LGHNA and CDR2 YNFKEQ. The V gene lost 1 base and the J gene lost 3 bases, with 10 bases spanning the gap. There are 15 residues in the CDR3. The CDR3 DNA reads TGTGCCAGCAGCCAAGCCGGGCGGAATGGAAACACCATATATTTT. Translation: CASSQAGRNGNTIYF.

This clone was observed a few times. The sample carries other DNA sequences with the same CDR3. V gene TRBV7-3 combines with J gene TRBJ2-2; no clear D gene. The CDR3 spans 12 residues. Germline V CDR1 and CDR2: SGHTA, FQGTGA. Between the trimmed V and J ends, which lost 2 bases and 5 bases, there was a span of 3 bases. Here the CDR3 DNA reads TGTGCCAGCAGCTTATCTACCGGGGAGCTGTTTTTT. Protein product: CASSLSTGELFF.

Remarks on this clone: Other DNA sequences in the same sample also yield this CDR3. V gene TRBV18 combines with J gene TRBJ2-7; possible D gene TRBD2, 5 bases. Germline assignment: CDR1 KGHSH and CDR2 LQKENI. The CDR3 covers 13 residues. V lost 6 bases, J lost 0 bases, and 9 bases lay in between. The CDR3 is CASSPGSSYEQYF. DNA of the CDR3: TGTGCCAGCTCGCCGGGGAGCTCCTACGAGCAGTACTTC.

The J gene is TRBJ2-7, the V gene TRBV7-2; D unresolved. The CDR3 consists of 13 residues. The germline gives CDR1 SGHTA, CDR2 FQGNSA. Trimming cost V 3 bases and J 0 bases, with 6 bases left between them. The CDR3 here is CASSLDGSYEQYF. The CDR3 DNA sequence: TGTGCCAGCAGCTTGGACGGCTCCTACGAGCAGTACTTC. Full variable domain (rest looked up from reference TRBV7-2 and TRBJ2-7): GAGVSQSPSNKVTEKGKDVELRCDPISGHTALYWYRQSLGQGLEFLIYFQGNSAPDKSGLPSDRFSAERTGGSVSTLTIQRTQQEDSAVYLCASSLDGSYEQYFGPGTRLTVT.

The V call is TRBV11-3, the J call TRBJ2-1, with D unclear. Germline CDR1 and CDR2: SGHNT and YENEEA. Between the trimmed V and J ends, which lost 8 bases and 5 bases, there was a span of 7 bases. CDR3 length: 11 residues. CDR3 nucleotides: TGTGCCAGCGGCCTCGACAATGAGCAGTTCTTC. Protein: CASGLDNEQFF.

The CDR3 protein is CASSDVILAGGADTQYF. For the CDR3, the DNA is TGTGCCAGCAGTGACGTAATACTAGCGGGGGGCGCAGATACGCAGTATTTT. V and J are TRBV25-1 and TRBJ2-3, with 12 bases lining up with TRBD2. Germline assignment: CDR1 MGHDK and CDR2 SYGVNS. This CDR3 spans 17 amino acids. V shed 3 bases, J shed 4 bases, and the junction held 8 bases outside the gene matches. Combining the CDR3 with reference TRBV25-1 and TRBJ2-3 gives the whole variable domain EADIYQTPRYLVIGTGKKITLECSQTMGHDKMYWYQQDPGMELHLIHYSYGVNSTEKGDLSSESTVSRIRTEHFPLTLESARPSHTSQYLCASSDVILAGGADTQYFGPGTRLTVL.

This chain connects TRBV5-1 to TRBJ1-5, with D uncertain. With 1 base removed from V and 3 bases from J, the gap between germline ends came to 8 bases. The CDR3 spans 14 residues. The germline V gene encodes CDR1 SGHRS and CDR2 YFSETQ. CDR3 residues: CASSLMGFNQPQHF. For the CDR3, the DNA is TGCGCCAGCAGCTTGATGGGATTCAATCAGCCCCAGCATTTT.

This clone was observed a single time. V is TRBV2 and J is TRBJ1-6; 8 nucleotides agree with TRBD1. V shed 8 bases and J 0 bases; nucleotides not matched to a gene: 3. Germline CDR1 is SNHLY and CDR2 is FYNNEI. The CDR3 is made up of 15 amino acids. CDR3 nucleotides: TGTGCCAGCCAAGGACAGGGCTCCTATAATTCACCCCTCCACTTT. The encoded protein is CASQGQGSYNSPLHF.

This chain connects TRBV6-5 to TRBJ1-1; D ambiguous. CDR1 MNHEY and CDR2 SVGAGI come from the germline V gene. Trimming removed 7 bases at V and 5 bases at J, with 14 bases between. The CDR3 totals 13 residues. CDR3 region: CASKRALRTEAFF. The CDR3 DNA sequence: TGTGCCAGCAAACGGGCTCTCAGGACTGAAGCTTTCTTT.